The 24 T cell receptor beta chains listed next were all sequenced from one sample in a study of blood T cell repertoires in COVID-19. Generated by immunoSEQ multiplex PCR, the TCRdb table keeps only in-frame clones and is missing some. The table lists roughly 290,000 clones, roughly 90% of them singletons. The sample was peripheral blood. All receptors come from a woman aged 60-75 years with acute or convalescent COVID-19.

The CDR3 nucleotides are TGTGCCAGCAGCGTAACTAGCGGAAGGTCCTACAATGAGCAGTTCTTC. It is translated as CASSVTSGRSYNEQFF. The V call is TRBV5-4, the J call TRBJ2-1; 8 bases are a match to TRBD2. The trim removed 4 bases at V and 1 base at J, leaving 7 bases unmatched. This CDR3 spans 16 amino acids. CDR1 is SGHNT, CDR2 YYREEE, per germline (reference sequence).

This clone has only one observation. The chain is built from TRBV19 and TRBJ2-3; 7 nucleotides align to TRBD2. Germline trimming cut 5 bases from V and 14 bases from J; bases unmatched to any gene: 10. The germline gives CDR1 LNHDA, CDR2 SQIVND (reference sequence). The CDR3 loop spans 12 amino acids. CDR3: CASSESGKDGYF. CDR3 sequence (DNA): TGTGCCAGTAGTGAAAGCGGGAAGGACGGGTATTTT.

This clone was seen repeatedly, ten times or more. The chain links TRBV12-3 or TRBV12-4 to TRBJ2-3; unclear D gene. V was trimmed by 2 bases and J by 6 bases, leaving 6 bases between them. The length of the CDR3 is 12 residues. CDR3 in amino acids: CASSLSRDTQYF. The CDR3 nucleotides are TGTGCCAGCAGTTTAAGCCGGGATACGCAGTATTTT.

CDR3 residues: CATSDSGQAGGQPQHF. CDR3 nucleotides: TGTGCCACCAGTGACTCCGGACAGGCCGGGGGTCAGCCCCAGCATTTT. The J gene is TRBJ1-5, the V gene TRBV24-1, with TRBD1 identical over 7 bases. The V gene end was trimmed by 4 bases and the J gene end by 6 bases; junction bases not matched to a gene: 11. The germline gives CDR1 KGHDR, CDR2 SFDVKD. The CDR3 extends over 16 amino acids.

Here the CDR3 DNA reads TGCGCCAGCAGCCAAGATCGACTAGCGGGCTACAATGAGCAGTTCTTC. Translation: CASSQDRLAGYNEQFF. This chain uses TRBV4-3 with TRBJ2-1; 10 nucleotides align to TRBD2. The germline V gene encodes CDR1 LGHNA and CDR2 YSLEER. J lost 3 bases, V lost 0 bases, and 2 bases had no gene match. This CDR3 is 16 amino acids long.

The gene calls are TRBV21-1 and TRBJ1-5. TRBV21-1 is designated a pseudogene. The CDR3 length is 16 residues. DNA for the CDR3: TGTGCCAGCAGCAAAGAGGTTTCAGGGAGGGGTATGACCCAGCATTTT. Translating gives CASSKEVSGRGMTQHF.

The rearrangement uses TRBV5-5 and TRBJ1-6; possibly TRBD1 for D (6 bases). Germline V gives CDR1 SGHKS, CDR2 YYEKEE (reference sequence). The V gene lost 4 bases and the J gene lost 9 bases, with 14 bases spanning the gap. This CDR3 has 14 amino acids. The CDR3 protein is CASSTGSTGSPLHF. CDR3 coding DNA: TGTGCCAGCAGCACAGGGTCCACCGGTTCACCCCTCCACTTT.

The rearrangement links TRBV3-1 (or the pseudogene TRBV3-2) to TRBJ1-6, with D possibly TRBD1 on 5 matching bases. This CDR3 is 16 amino acids long. Germline V lookup: CDR1 LGHDT, CDR2 YNNKEL (reference sequence). V lost 0 bases and J lost 7, with 13 bases in between. The CDR3 loop reads CASSQDFPGRNSPLHF. In nucleotides, the CDR3 is TGTGCCAGCAGCCAAGATTTTCCAGGGCGGAATTCACCCCTCCACTTT.

This clone is a singleton in its sample. V usage is TRBV20-1 and J usage is TRBJ1-1, with D possibly TRBD1 on 5 matching bases. Trimming pared 3 bases from V and 7 bases from J, leaving 6 bases between. Germline V gene lookup returns CDR1 DFQATT and CDR2 SNEGSKA (reference sequence). The CDR3 loop spans 10 amino acids. Here the CDR3 DNA reads TGCAGTGCTAGTAGGGGTGAAGCTTTCTTT. As protein: CSASRGEAFF.

The chain employs TRBV5-1 and TRBJ2-3; TRBD1 aligns across 7 bases. The CDR3 covers 16 residues. The V gene's germline CDR1 is SGHRS and CDR2 YFSETQ. V shed 4 bases, J shed 2 bases, and the junction held 10 bases outside the gene matches. The CDR3 DNA reads TGCGCCAGCAGCAACAGGGGCGGCCAGGCCACAGATACGCAGTATTTT. This encodes CASSNRGGQATDTQYF.

The chain is built from TRBV29-1 and TRBJ1-2; D unclear. Between the trimmed V and J ends, which lost 2 bases and 5 bases, there was a span of 9 bases. CDR1 SQVTM and CDR2 ANQGSEA come from the germline V gene. CDR3 length equals 12 residues. In nucleotides, the CDR3 is TGCAGCGTTGAATCGGGGAGGTATGGCTACACCTTC. It translates to CSVESGRYGYTF.

The chain employs TRBV2 and TRBJ1-5; D remains unclear. V was clipped by 2 bases and J by 0 bases, with 8 bases between them. Germline assignment: CDR1 SNHLY and CDR2 FYNNEI. CDR3 length: 15 amino acids. Written as DNA, the CDR3 is TGTGCCAGCAGTGAATCTAAAAATAGCAATCAGCCCCAGCATTTT. This gives the protein CASSESKNSNQPQHF.

The J gene is TRBJ2-7, the V gene TRBV27, with a possible D match to TRBD1 (8 bases). The CDR3 is made up of 13 amino acids. Germline CDR1 reads MNHEY; CDR2 reads SMNVEV (reference sequence). Trimming cost V 8 bases and J 4 bases, with 15 bases left between them. The CDR3 sequence: CASAGQGGYEQYF. CDR3 DNA sequence: TGTGCCAGCGCAGGACAGGGAGGGTACGAGCAGTACTTC.

The chain uses TRBV12-3 or TRBV12-4 and TRBJ2-5, with 7 bases that match TRBD1. V shed 7 bases, J shed 5 bases, and the junction held 7 bases outside the gene matches. The CDR3 consists of 13 residues. For the CDR3, the DNA is TGTGCCAGCACCCTCTTAGGGGGCGAGACCCAGTACTTC. As protein: CASTLLGGETQYF.

The genes are TRBV19 and TRBJ1-5; 7 nucleotides match TRBD1. CDR3 size: 16 residues. V dropped 3 bases and J dropped 3; count of bases not matched to a gene: 8. Germline V gene sequence: CDR1 LNHDA, CDR2 SQIVND (reference sequence). CDR3 residues: CASSMRAGGLNQPQHF. CDR3 in DNA: TGTGCCAGTAGTATGAGGGCAGGGGGTCTCAATCAGCCCCAGCATTTT.

The chain carries TRBV6-6 and TRBJ1-1, with D uncertain. CDR3 size: 13 residues. Germline CDR1 and CDR2: MNHNY and SVGAGI (reference sequence). V dropped 4 bases and J dropped 7 bases, with 13 bases sitting between them. Here the CDR3 reads CASSSLGALEAFF. In DNA form, the CDR3 reads TGTGCCAGCAGTTCCCTAGGTGCCCTTGAAGCTTTCTTT.

V usage is TRBV24-1 and J usage is TRBJ2-1; 8 nucleotides agree with TRBD1. Trimming took 2 bases from V and 5 from J; bases not matched to a gene: 4. CDR1 and CDR2 (germline): KGHDR, SFDVKD. The CDR3 consists of 15 residues. The CDR3 region has the DNA TGTGCCACCAGTGATTACCAGGGGGCGGACAATGAGCAGTTCTTC. It codes for CATSDYQGADNEQFF.

V is TRBV19 and J is TRBJ2-2; D is perhaps TRBD1 (6 bases). The CDR3 has 16 residues. V dropped 6 bases and J dropped 1 base, with 15 bases sitting between them. Germline CDR1 reads LNHDA; CDR2 reads SQIVND (reference sequence). CDR3 in DNA: TGTGCCAGTAGCAGGGGTTACCCGTTGAACACCGGGGAGCTGTTTTTT. Amino acid sequence: CASSRGYPLNTGELFF.

V usage is TRBV5-6 and J usage is TRBJ2-7; 9 bases agree with TRBD1. The V segment lost 4 bases and the J segment 5 bases; nucleotides outside the gene matches: 13. CDR1 and CDR2 (germline): SGHDT, YYEEEE. There are 16 residues in the CDR3. CDR3 in amino acids: CASSAIPGQGRNEQYF. The CDR3 DNA is TGTGCCAGCAGCGCTATTCCAGGACAGGGGCGGAACGAGCAGTACTTC.

The chain links TRBV6-2 or TRBV6-3 to TRBJ1-2; 8 nucleotides agree with TRBD1. CDR1 MNHEY and CDR2 SVGEGT come from the germline V gene. CDR3 length equals 14 residues. With 4 bases clipped from V and 2 bases from J, the junction kept 3 bases outside the gene matches. Written as DNA, the CDR3 is TGTGCCAGCAGTTTCTACAGGGGGAACTATGGCTACACCTTC. As protein: CASSFYRGNYGYTF.

V and J are TRBV4-2 and TRBJ2-1; 13 nucleotides line up with TRBD2. V gave up 0 bases and J gave up 6 bases; unmatched junction bases: 5. In germline, CDR1 is LGHNA, CDR2 YNFKEQ. This CDR3 contains 17 residues. The DNA for the CDR3 is TGTGCCAGCAGCCAAGACGGACTAGCGGGGGCAACCAATGAGCAGTTCTTC. Translation gives CASSQDGLAGATNEQFF.

This chain uses TRBV27 with TRBJ1-5; 9 bases map to TRBD1. CDR3 length: 15 residues. Per the germline V gene, CDR1 is MNHEY and CDR2 is SMNVEV (reference sequence). J gave up 6 bases and V 5 bases, and 8 bases lay outside the gene matches. Written as DNA, the CDR3 is TGTGCCAGCAGTACTACTCGACAGGGGGGTCAGCCCCAGCATTTT. Translating it yields CASSTTRQGGQPQHF.

This clone has just one count. The V gene is TRBV19, the J gene TRBJ2-6, with a weak D call TRBD2 (7 bases). The CDR3 consists of 19 residues. V was shortened by 7 bases and J by 2 bases, with 24 bases between the two germline ends. Germline values: CDR1 LNHDA, CDR2 SQIVND (reference sequence). As DNA, the CDR3 is TGTGCCAGTAACGGGGGGTACACAGGGCGGCAAACTGGGGCCAACGTCCTGACTTTC. This codes for CASNGGYTGRQTGANVLTF.

V is TRBV14 and J is TRBJ1-6; D call uncertain. The V gene lost 0 bases and the J gene lost 6 bases, with 9 bases spanning the gap. The CDR3 is 15 residues long. CDR1 SGHDN and CDR2 FVKESK come from the germline V gene. The CDR3, as DNA: TGTGCCAGCAGCCAAGAGGGCTTGGGTAATTCACCCCTCCACTTT. Protein product: CASSQEGLGNSPLHF.